This TCR beta chain was found in a study of cytomegalovirus exposure and HLA in healthy donors (dated by TCRdb to 2017 to 2019). Turning to the overall study: An earlier analysis of some 620 of the donors reported around 280 Gb of sequence data and around 120 million unique TCR beta sequences obtained from some 170 million T cells. An early release that covered about 640 HLA-typed donors contained about 300 gigabases of sequencing data and 70 million to 100 million unique TCR sequences. Among the approximately 430 genotyped donors, approximately 82% belonged to the genetic ancestry cluster associated with self-reported Caucasian donors. The aim of the study was to test whether cataloging public T cell receptors could identify signatures of past pathogen exposure. Using immunosequencing, the study profiled T cell repertoires from 550 to 750 subjects and related those repertoires to cytomegalovirus serostatus. A separate validation cohort of 90 to 150 different subjects was used in addition to the roughly 700-subject first cohort. To predict cytomegalovirus infection status, the study brought together high-throughput TCR immunosequencing, statistical association of individual TCRs with disease status, and machine learning. A later analysis re-examined previously published TCR beta repertoires from just over 650 donors and added high-resolution HLA genotyping to investigate patterns of TCR occurrence. In the later analysis, no new phenotypic data were used to find candidate immune exposures; instead, reliance was placed on TCR beta sequences and their occurrence across donors. An earlier analysis of 587 of the donors applied high-throughput TCR beta sequencing to assess whether each TCR beta V gene segment acted as functional or pseudogenic. Alongside the repertoire data, information on donor age, sex, ethnicity and CMV serostatus was compiled. In a later genetic analysis, genome-wide SNP genotypes for about 55% of the roughly 700 donors were used, and that subset was treated as a discovery cohort. All discovery cohort repertoires had been generated using a single sequencing platform. Class I and class II HLA loci were covered by the typing at four-digit resolution. The number of typed donors differed by locus: about 620-640 for A, B, C, DRB1 and DQB1; some 540 for DQA1; 600 to 610 for DPA1; and some 450 for DPB1. Because of strong linkage in the cohort, a handful of DR-DQ haplotypes were treated as single units for association and clustering. Across approximately 400 genotyped donors of the cohort, an average of 235,054 unique TCR beta nucleotide sequences per donor were sequenced, and roughly 20% of those sequences were non-productive.

The cohort consisted of 670 or so healthy bone marrow donors. At the time of sampling, every cohort member was nominally healthy, though immune exposures that went unrecorded were likely present. The donor was CMV seropositive and belonged to the group of about 290 seropositive cohort members. Every donor gave a peripheral blood sample, and the peripheral blood mononuclear cells from that sample were used for TCR beta sequencing. The Qiagen DNeasy Blood Extraction Kit was used to extract genomic DNA from the blood cell samples. What the study reported, not specific to this receptor: Assigning TCR associations to individual alleles was difficult when HLA alleles, especially DR and DQ, strongly co-occurred. According to a later genetic analysis, donors in an Asian-associated ancestry cluster had fewer N-insertions in productive TCRs than the roughly 700-donor mean. A further reported finding was that TCR beta sequences accurately predicted the HLA-A and HLA-B alleles for most subjects in the first cohort. The authors suggested that the approach could potentially be extended to other disease states and immunological phenotypes. A later analysis found that HLA-associated TCR beta chains were more clonally expanded and had lower generation probabilities than equally common non-associated chains. Most TCR sequences were seen in very few donors, while some public TCRs were found in many individuals. The sequencing pipeline was judged likely to have produced a cluster of highly shared sequence variants as a technical artifact. Three of the identified cytomegalovirus-associated TCR beta chains were confirmed in vitro to be specific for cytomegalovirus antigens. The earlier analysis of almost 600 of the donors excluded approximately 17 rarely observed V segments, including chromosome 9 orphons, because counts were too low. In an earlier analysis of approximately 590 of the donors, most TCR beta V segments appeared in productive rearrangements about 87% or about 30% of the time, broadly matching IMGT annotations. Most CMV-associated TCR beta chains appeared to be HLA-restricted in a later analysis, and the HLA associations seemed to be driven largely by CMV exposure. Because HLA typing was unavailable for some donors at each locus, only the typed subset was used in association tests. An association between a missense DCLRE1C variant and V-gene and J-gene trimming of TCR beta chains was found in a later genetic analysis and replicated in an independent cohort. The presence/absence analyses assumed that sequencing depth was roughly uniform across donors, and that assumption may not be true. The cohort was sequenced for TCR beta chains only, and without alpha or paired-chain data the features that could be detected were limited. Linkage disequilibrium might explain the correlated functional status among segregating V segments, but an unknown experimental factor could not be excluded. CMV serostatus was the only immune exposure information available for the cohort. In a later analysis, TCR association rates were found to vary across HLA loci, with the most associated TCRs seen for DRB1 alleles and the fewest for HLA-C alleles. Several of the top co-occurrence clusters appeared to be linked to parvovirus B19, influenza, CMV and Epstein-Barr virus, according to a later analysis. In the study, around 150 TCR beta chains were listed as associated with cytomegalovirus. In both the original and validation cohorts, the classifier was reported to diagnose cytomegalovirus status with high specificity and sensitivity. In a later analysis, about 17,000 TCR beta sequences were associated with specific HLA alleles at a false discovery rate of 0.05.

The library was prepared using the immunoSEQ multiplex PCR assay. The multiplex PCR relied on a mix of 60 forward primers for TCR Vbeta segments and 13 reverse primers for TCR Jbeta segments. The CDR3 region of rearranged TCR beta genes was amplified from genomic DNA by a multiplex PCR assay. The Illumina HiSeq System was used to sequence the amplified TCR beta libraries as 87-base-pair reads. In the original analysis: A later analysis counted 75 million to 100 million unique TCR beta chains across the roughly 700 repertoires, and 9.5 million to 11 million of these chains were shared by at least two donors. To remove PCR and sequencing errors, raw reads were error-corrected and collapsed into unique sequences using a nearest-neighbor algorithm that merged closely related sequences. Alignment of CDR3 sequences to IMGT reference sequences was used to assign V, D and J gene segments. For a sequence to be retained, a match of at least six nucleotides was required to both a V gene segment and a J gene segment. Rearrangements were classified as productive when the CDR3 lacked stop codons and remained in frame with V and J, and all other rearrangements were classified as non-productive. CDR3 was defined according to IMGT convention as the region running from the second conserved V-encoded cysteine to the conserved J-encoded phenylalanine. The earlier analysis of 500 to 750 of the donors excluded any sequence lacking an unambiguous match to a single V gene segment. In an earlier analysis of almost 600 of the donors, a V segment was called functional when productive rearrangements were above 56.7%, and segregating when the standard deviation between donors exceeded 5%. A statistical classification framework was built for diagnosing cytomegalovirus status from the catalog of TCR beta chain sequences. V and J gene assignment, in a later analysis, came from comparing TCR nucleotide sequences with IMGT/GENE-DB human TR gene sequences. The TCRdist pipeline was used in a later analysis to assign CDR3 sequences and most-parsimonious VDJ recombination scenarios. In a later analysis, each TCR beta chain was defined by its CDR3 amino acid sequence together with its V-gene family, and reads lacking a unique V-gene family were excluded. As a way to deal with suspected cross-contamination and a sequencing artifact, a later analysis dropped 450 to 700 nucleotide sequences that were highly shared and had low generation probability. In a later analysis, a clonal expansion index for each public chain was calculated from normalized within-repertoire ranks of inferred template counts. In a later analysis, generation probabilities were computed using a VDJ recombination model fitted to out-of-frame rearrangements, and the results were checked against IGoR. In a later analysis, hypergeometric tests were used to score TCR-TCR, TCR-HLA and TCR-CMV co-occurrence, with a repertoire-size bias correction applied to TCR pairs. A later analysis estimated false discovery rates by permuting HLA or CMV assignments 20 times. In a later analysis, co-occurring TCRs were grouped using DBSCAN, and TCRdist sequence similarity was added for clustering within HLA-allele-positive subsets. Repertoires with fewer than 30,000 or more than 120,000 public chains were left out of co-occurrence clustering, as were about five repertoires with anomalous nucleotide sharing. TCRdb took this table from immuneACCESS and kept in-frame rearrangements with V and J called. Such tables lack part of the clones; where checked against another copy, unresolved V genes explain under half of the gap, and the rest is unexplained. The V and J calls and the clone size are those of that table, but D and trimming were determined from the DNA. This sample comprises under 150,000 clones, around 10% of them detected only once. Over 6.5% of the sample belongs to the ten largest clones.

Points on this clone: Its antigen remains undetermined. Base qualities are not at hand, and no much larger clone is one base apart.

The sample consisted of PBMCs. This receptor was obtained from a middle-aged woman in good health and CMV-seropositive.

The DNA sequence reads TGTGCCAGCAGCGCCGGGACAGGGATCAACTCCTATAATTCACCCCTCCACTTT. Translated, it gives CASSAGTGINSYNSPLHF. The chain is assembled from TRBV9 and TRBJ1-6; TRBD1 agrees with 9 junctional bases. From V the trimming removes 3 bases and from J it removes 0 bases, while the gene matches leave 7 bases of the junction unaccounted for. From a lookup of the germline V gene, CDR1 and CDR2 are SGDLS and YYNGEE. The CDR3 starts with the cysteine, ends with the phenylalanine, and has 18 residues. The DNA shown is the 54-base CDR3, in frame from base 1.